These 14 T cell receptor beta chains were all obtained from the same sample, sequenced in a study of T cells in Graves' hyperthyroidism and ophthalmopathy. RNA transcripts yielded amplified TCR beta CDR3 regions. The HTBI primer set drove a first-round RT-PCR of the TCR CDR3. TCRdb reprocessed the multiplex PCR reads via MiXCR and lists one record per CDR3 protein. Among approximately 690,000 distinct CDR3 sequences listed, approximately 14% were seen once. Input material: blood. Receptors were obtained from a woman in her forties or fifties with Graves' ophthalmopathy.

The chain combines TRBV27 with TRBJ1-6; 8 bases align to TRBD1. CDR1 and CDR2 (germline): MNHEY, SMNVEV (reference sequence). The CDR3 spans 17 residues. V shed 6 bases, J shed 6 bases, and the junction held 13 bases outside the gene matches. The CDR3 bases are TGTGCCAGCAGCTCACGGACAGGGAAGGTCGTTAATTCACCCCTCCACTTT. As protein: CASSSRTGKVVNSPLHF.

This clonotype was detected many times. V is TRBV12-3 or TRBV12-4 and J is TRBJ1-1; TRBD1 aligns across 11 bases. This CDR3 region has 17 residues. The V and J ends lost 5 bases and 1 base, in that order; junction bases with no gene match: 9. The CDR3 here is CASSPRTGGAWNTEAFF. The CDR3 nucleotides are TGTGCCAGCAGTCCTCGGACAGGGGGCGCCTGGAACACTGAAGCTTTCTTT.

This rearrangement joins TRBV24-1 to TRBJ2-7; D not certain. Germline lookup yields CDR1 KGHDR and CDR2 SFDVKD. V gave up 3 bases and J gave up 5 bases, with 7 bases separating them. The CDR3 has 12 amino acids. In DNA, the CDR3 is TGTGCCACCAGTGATGCGCGTAACGAGCAGTACTTC. Translated, it gives CATSDARNEQYF.

This clonotype has ten or more counts. The chain carries TRBV2 and TRBJ2-3; unclear D gene. The ends were cut back, 2 bases at V and 3 bases at J, with 12 bases in the middle. The CDR3 sequence is 15 residues long. Germline V gives CDR1 SNHLY, CDR2 FYNNEI. The CDR3 DNA sequence: TGTGCCAGCAGTGAATTTGGGGATTCTACAGATACGCAGTATTTT. It codes for CASSEFGDSTDTQYF.

J is TRBJ1-4 and V is TRBV10-3; a possible D gene is TRBD1 (5 bases). Trimming took off 4 bases at V and 8 bases at J, with 14 bases between the two ends. Germline CDR1 reads ENHRY; CDR2 reads SYGVKD. This CDR3 has 14 residues. CDR3 coding DNA: TGTGCCATCAGTGCCCAGGGAGCTGGGGAAAAACTGTTTTTT. Protein sequence: CAISAQGAGEKLFF.

This clonotype was picked up many times. The rearrangement uses TRBV24-1 and TRBJ2-7, with 9 positions matching TRBD1. J lost 1 base, V lost 1 base, and 7 bases had no gene match. The CDR3 covers 17 residues. In germline, CDR1 is KGHDR, CDR2 SFDVKD. The DNA of the CDR3 is TGTGCCACCAGTGATTTCGGAACTGGGACAGGGTCCTACGAGCAGTACTTC. As protein: CATSDFGTGTGSYEQYF.

This clonotype has just a few counts. A clone one base away is much larger, so this may be a read error. The rearrangement joins TRBV7-3 to TRBJ2-7; perhaps D is TRBD1 or TRBD2 (6 bases each). Germline values: CDR1 SGHTA, CDR2 FQGTGA. The CDR3 is 15 residues long. V was pared by 2 bases and J by 5 bases, with 16 bases between. The CDR3 region has the DNA TGTGCCAGCAGCTTACGCCCCGGGGGCTCGGACGAGCAGTACTTC. Translating it yields CASSLRPGGSDEQYF.

The rearrangement links TRBV29-1 to TRBJ2-7, with D unclear. Trimming cost V 4 bases and J 1 base, with 5 bases left between them. CDR3 size: 11 residues. The germline V gene has CDR1 SQVTM and CDR2 ANQGSEA. The DNA for the CDR3 is TGCAGCGTTGGGGTTTCCTACGAGCAGTACTTC. Its translation is CSVGVSYEQYF.

At least ten counts were recorded for this clonotype. In nucleotides, the CDR3 is TGTGCCAGCAGGAGTGACGGGAGCTCCTACAATGAGCAGTTCTTC. Residues: CASRSDGSSYNEQFF. The gene calls are TRBV28 and TRBJ2-1; D may be TRBD2 (6 bases). Looked up from germline, CDR1 is MDHEN and CDR2 is SYDVKM. This CDR3 has 15 amino acids. V was trimmed by 6 bases and J by 0 bases, leaving 12 bases between them.

V and J are TRBV10-3 and TRBJ2-1, with TRBD2 matching 7 bases. Germline V gene data show CDR1 as ENHRY and CDR2 as SYGVKD. CDR3 size: 13 residues. The trim removed 10 bases at V and 5 bases at J, leaving 8 bases unmatched. In DNA form, the CDR3 reads TGTGCCAGCTCAGGACTAGACAACAATGAGCAGTTCTTC. Translation: CASSGLDNNEQFF.

This clonotype was seen repeatedly, ten times or more. V is TRBV2 and J is TRBJ1-5; D perhaps matches TRBD1 (5 bases). CDR1 is SNHLY, CDR2 FYNNEI, per germline. Between the trimmed V and J ends, which lost 4 bases and 7 bases, there was a span of 14 bases. This CDR3 comprises 14 residues. CDR3 sequence (DNA): TGTGCCAGCAGTGTAGGAGGGGCCCGGCAGCCCCAGCATTTT. This gives the protein CASSVGGARQPQHF.

This clonotype was observed many times. The chain carries TRBV20-1 and TRBJ2-3; D possibly corresponds to TRBD2 (5 bases). The length of the CDR3 is 15 residues. Germline V CDR1 and CDR2: DFQATT, SNEGSKA (reference sequence). Trimming removed 0 bases at V and 1 base at J, with 11 bases between. DNA for the CDR3: TGCAGTGCTAGAGATCCGAGGCGGGGCACAGATACGCAGTATTTT. Translated: CSARDPRRGTDTQYF.

At least ten counts were recorded for this clonotype. The chain recombines TRBV10-3 with TRBJ2-3; 13 bases map to TRBD2. Germline V gives CDR1 ENHRY, CDR2 SYGVKD. V was clipped by 6 bases and J by 1 base; unmatched bases: 10. The CDR3 totals 18 residues. As DNA, the CDR3 is TGTGCCATCAGGCCAACTAGCGGGAGGGCCCGGGGCACAGATACGCAGTATTTT. Protein product: CAIRPTSGRARGTDTQYF.

This clonotype appeared many times. V gene TRBV7-8 combines with J gene TRBJ2-5, with D perhaps TRBD2 (6 bases). CDR1 and CDR2 (germline): SGHVS, FQNEAQ. The length of the CDR3 is 16 residues. The germline V and J ends were trimmed by 2 bases and 5 bases, with 18 bases remaining between them. CDR3 DNA: TGTGCCAGCAGCTTACGTCCGGGAGACAGAGGGGAGACCCAGTACTTC. Amino acids: CASSLRPGDRGETQYF.